The T cell receptor (beta chain) under discussion was sequenced for a study of T-cell memory formation after mild COVID-19. The CDR3 is 14 amino acids. V was trimmed by 4 bases and J by 4 bases, leaving 13 bases between them. Per germline, CDR1 KGHSH and CDR2 LQKENI. TCRdb reprocessed the 5' RACE reads via MiXCR and lists one record per CDR3 protein. The sample gives 250,000 to 400,000 distinct CDR3 sequences, around an eighth of which show up once; around a fifth is in the top ten. The sequence derives from a young man who had mild COVID-19 (a few samples of this study predate the infection). Cell type and time point are not known. Material: PBMCs or a T cell subset sorted from them (not recorded which). The chain is built from TRBV18 and TRBJ1-1; D may be TRBD1 (6 bases). The CDR3 coding sequence is TGTGCCAGCTCACGGGCAGGGGAGGGCACTGAAGCTTTCTTT. Amino acids: CASSRAGEGTEAFF.